This T cell receptor (beta chain) is from a study of cytomegalovirus exposure and HLA in healthy donors (dated by TCRdb to the late 2010s). Regarding the research as a whole: The 666 repertoires of the first cohort and the roughly 120 validation repertoires were produced on the same platform, according to a later analysis. Along with the 666-subject first cohort, a separate validation cohort of approximately 110 different subjects was used. To predict cytomegalovirus infection status, the study brought together high-throughput TCR immunosequencing, statistical association of individual TCRs with disease status, and machine learning. The study aimed to test whether signatures of past pathogen exposure could be identified by cataloging public T cell receptors.

What the research found in general, with its limitations: The authors suggested that the approach could potentially be extended to other disease states and immunological phenotypes. The classifier was reported to diagnose cytomegalovirus status with high specificity and sensitivity in both the original cohort and the validation cohort. A total of 164 TCR beta chains were listed by the study as associated with cytomegalovirus. While some public TCRs were present in many individuals, most TCR sequences turned up only very rarely across donors. In a later analysis, TCRs clustered in the first cohort were found to also tend to co-occur in the roughly 120 validation repertoires, with 90% to 95% of cluster scores above 0. In vitro tests confirmed that a few of the cytomegalovirus-associated TCR beta chains recognize cytomegalovirus antigens. A later analysis had no HLA typing for the validation cohort, so co-occurrence there was scored across all 130 or so repertoires.

Trimming accounts for 2 bases at V and 0 bases at J, while the number of junction bases matched to no gene is 2. In the germline V gene, CDR1 corresponds to KGHSH and CDR2 to LQKENI. The cysteine opens and the phenylalanine closes a CDR3 of 16 amino acids. Just the 48-base CDR3 DNA is kept, in frame starting at base 1. As for this clone: Its cognate antigen has yet to be identified. Per-base qualities were not stored, and no clone one base away is much larger.

The library relied on the immunoSEQ multiplex PCR assay. The original pipeline was this. A statistical classification framework was built for diagnosing cytomegalovirus status from the catalog of TCR beta chain sequences. The clones in this table, taken by TCRdb from immuneACCESS, are in-frame only. Not every clone is retained; where verified, under half of the shortfall comes from an unresolved V gene, and the cause of the rest is unknown. The V and J calls and clone size were taken over from that table, and D and trimming were inferred from the DNA. In all, the sample holds about 98,000 clones, and roughly 87% of those were seen once. The top ten constitute around 6.3% of the sample. Donors formed part of the validation cohort, which comprised over a hundred subjects and was distinct from the first cohort of fewer than 750 subjects.

This sequence originates from a man aged 18 to 29 in good health and CMV-seropositive. The receptor chain draws on TRBV18 and TRBJ2-2; TRBD2 agrees with 8 junctional bases. The sequencing input was PBMCs. The CDR3 amino acid sequence is: CASSPSGGANTGELFF. The bases are TGTGCCAGCTCACCAAGCGGGGGCGCGAACACCGGGGAGCTGTTTTTT.